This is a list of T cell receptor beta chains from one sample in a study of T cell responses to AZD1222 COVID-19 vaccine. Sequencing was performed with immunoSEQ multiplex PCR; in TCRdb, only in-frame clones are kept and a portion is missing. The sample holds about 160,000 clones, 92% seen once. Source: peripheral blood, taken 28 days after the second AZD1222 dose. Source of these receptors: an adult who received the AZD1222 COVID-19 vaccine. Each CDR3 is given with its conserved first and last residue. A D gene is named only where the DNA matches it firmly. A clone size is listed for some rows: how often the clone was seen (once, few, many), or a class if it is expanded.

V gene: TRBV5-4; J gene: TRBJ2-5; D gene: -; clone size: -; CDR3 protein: CASSQTSALQETQYF; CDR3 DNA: TGTGCCAGCAGCCAAACTTCGGCCCTCCAAGAGACCCAGTACTTC
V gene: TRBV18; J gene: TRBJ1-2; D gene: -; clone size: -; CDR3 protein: CASSSLDSSGYGYTF; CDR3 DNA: TGTGCCAGCTCGTCATTGGACAGTTCCGGCTATGGCTACACCTTC
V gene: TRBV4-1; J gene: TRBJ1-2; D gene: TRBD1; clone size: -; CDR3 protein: CASSQEDRVGGYTF; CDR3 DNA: TGCGCCAGCAGCCAAGAGGACAGGGTCGGTGGCTACACCTTC
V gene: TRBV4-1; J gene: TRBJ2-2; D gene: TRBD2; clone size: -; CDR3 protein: CASSQEAGGLVGELFF; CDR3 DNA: TGCGCCAGCAGCCAAGAGGCGGGGGGGCTGGTCGGGGAGCTGTTTTTT
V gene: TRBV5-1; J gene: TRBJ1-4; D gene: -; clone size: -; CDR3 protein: CASSTGPANEKLFF; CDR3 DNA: TGCGCCAGCAGTACGGGGCCCGCTAATGAAAAACTGTTTTTT
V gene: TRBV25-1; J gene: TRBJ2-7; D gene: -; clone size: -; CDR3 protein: CASSEWKGSYEQYF; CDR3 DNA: TGTGCCAGCAGTGAGTGGAAGGGGTCCTACGAGCAGTACTTC
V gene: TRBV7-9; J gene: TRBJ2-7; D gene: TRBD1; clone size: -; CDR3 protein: CASSARDRGTYEQYF; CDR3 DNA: TGTGCCAGCAGCGCCCGGGACAGGGGTACCTACGAGCAGTACTTC
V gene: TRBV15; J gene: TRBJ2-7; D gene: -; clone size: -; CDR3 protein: CATSTAGLGEQYF; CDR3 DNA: TGTGCCACCAGCACCGCTGGGTTGGGGGAGCAGTACTTC
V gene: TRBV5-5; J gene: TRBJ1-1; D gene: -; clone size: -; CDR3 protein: CASSLLPSSTEAFF; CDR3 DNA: TGTGCCAGCAGCCTACTCCCTTCGAGCACTGAAGCTTTCTTT
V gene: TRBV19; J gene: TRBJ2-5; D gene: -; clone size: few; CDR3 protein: CASSIGQQRGTQYF; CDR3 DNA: TGTGCCAGTAGTATAGGGCAGCAACGCGGCACCCAGTACTTC
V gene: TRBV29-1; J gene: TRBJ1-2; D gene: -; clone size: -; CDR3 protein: CTVVQHAFNYGYTF; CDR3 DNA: TGCACCGTCGTACAGCATGCCTTTAACTATGGCTACACCTTC